Sequencing of this T cell receptor beta chain was carried out in a study of blood T cell repertoires in COVID-19. Study as a whole: Acute-phase and convalescent COVID-19 samples originated in the United States, Italy and Spain.

Here immunoSEQ multiplex PCR was the method, and the copy in TCRdb shows in-frame clones only, minus some. This sample has 40,000 to 60,000 clones, with approximately 70% found just once. The CDR3 is 14 residues long. The ends were cut back, 4 bases at V and 0 bases at J, with 11 bases in the middle. Germline V gives CDR1 GTSNPN, CDR2 SVGIG (reference sequence). The chain couples TRBV30 to TRBJ2-3; a possible D gene is TRBD1 (5 bases). The clonotype was recovered from a woman between 70 and 85 years old with acute or convalescent COVID-19. Sequencing used peripheral blood. The CDR3 sequence: CAWKDKGSTDTQYF. Here the CDR3 DNA reads TGTGCCTGGAAGGACAAGGGAAGCACAGATACGCAGTATTTT.